This T cell receptor (beta chain) was obtained from a study of T-cell reconstitution after alpha-beta-depleted transplantation in children. The study's findings and limits: The origin of alpha-beta T cells about two months after transplant was reportedly several hundred expanded graft clones.

The CDR3 covers 14 residues. Looked up from germline, CDR1 is MGHDK and CDR2 is SYGVNS. Trimming removed 6 bases from V and 2 bases from J, with 14 bases in between. Library preparation (for TCRbeta) was performed with unique molecular identifiers. TCRdb recomputed calls from the PCR reads with MiXCR, one row per CDR3 protein. The sample consists of under 70,000 distinct CDR3 sequences, approximately 10% of them appearing once. In this sample, this clonotype turned up a few times. No antigen is known for it. The chain is built from TRBV25-1 and TRBJ2-7, with unresolved D. The sequence derives from a boy between 10 and 17 years old with acute myeloid leukemia, due to receive a stem cell transplant. Sample: PBMCs, taken before TCRalphabeta/CD19-depleted stem cell transplant. CDR3 loop: CASRYNRVPYEQYV. The CDR3, as DNA: TGTGCCAGCAGGTACAATAGGGTACCCTACGAGCAGTACGTC.